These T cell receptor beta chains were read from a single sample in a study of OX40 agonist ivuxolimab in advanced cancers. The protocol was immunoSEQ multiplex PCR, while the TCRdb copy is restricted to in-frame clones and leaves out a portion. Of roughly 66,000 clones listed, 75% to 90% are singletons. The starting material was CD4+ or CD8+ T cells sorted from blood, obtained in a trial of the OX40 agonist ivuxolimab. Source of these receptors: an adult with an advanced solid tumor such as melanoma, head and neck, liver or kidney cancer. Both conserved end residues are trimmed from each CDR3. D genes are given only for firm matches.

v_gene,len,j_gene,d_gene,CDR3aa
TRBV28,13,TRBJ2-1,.,ANGARRGSYNEQF
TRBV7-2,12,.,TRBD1,ASSLTGRGNEQY
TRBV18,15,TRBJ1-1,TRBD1,ASSPKTGLGIVTEAF
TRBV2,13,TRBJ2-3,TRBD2,ASILSSGSPDTQY
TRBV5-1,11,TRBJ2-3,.,ASSLAVRDTQY
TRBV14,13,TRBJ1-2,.,ASSRMLGANYGYT
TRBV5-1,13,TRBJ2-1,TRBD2,ASNTENSGRGEQF
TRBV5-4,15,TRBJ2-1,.,ASSPPTGTESYNEQF
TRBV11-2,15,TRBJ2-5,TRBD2,ASSLDGNAGGQETQY
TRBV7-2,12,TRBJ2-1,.,ASSTRNSYNEQF
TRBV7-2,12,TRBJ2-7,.,ASTALPGSYEQY
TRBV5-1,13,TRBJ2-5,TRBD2,ASSSLAGGAETQY
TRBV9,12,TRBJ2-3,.,ASSLGGDTDTQY
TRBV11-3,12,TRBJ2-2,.,ASSTRLGGGELF
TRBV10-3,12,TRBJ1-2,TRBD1,AIRGTGLDYGYT
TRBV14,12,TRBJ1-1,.,ASSPRQQNTEAF
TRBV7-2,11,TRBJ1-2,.,ASSYNRADGYT
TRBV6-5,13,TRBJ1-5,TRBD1,ASRPQGARVQPQH
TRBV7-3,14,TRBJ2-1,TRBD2,ASSPLAGGSNNEQF
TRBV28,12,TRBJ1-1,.,ASTMAGLNTEAF
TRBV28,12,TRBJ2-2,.,ASSLGPRRGELF
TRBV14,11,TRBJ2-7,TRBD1,ASNRQGAYEQY
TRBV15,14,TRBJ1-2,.,ATSSPVWGGGGGYT
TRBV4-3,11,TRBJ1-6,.,ASSLNRGSPLH
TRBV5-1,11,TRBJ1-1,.,ASSLLGQIEAF
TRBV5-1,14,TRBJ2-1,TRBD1,ASSSEGGVGYNEQF
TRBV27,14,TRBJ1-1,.,ASSFASLAGGTEAF
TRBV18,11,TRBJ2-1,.,ASSSHREDEQF
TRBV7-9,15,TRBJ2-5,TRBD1,ASSPGGTGLFLETQY
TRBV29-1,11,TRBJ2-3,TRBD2,SVKDGRADTQY
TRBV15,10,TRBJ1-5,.,ATRRNESPQH
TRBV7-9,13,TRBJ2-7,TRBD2,ASSRSGTRDYEQY
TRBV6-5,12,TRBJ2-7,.,ASSDHSGRYEQY